The present entry profiles one T cell receptor beta chain with its context. The antigen remains undetermined. The data were taken from a study of memory CD4+ T cells and cytomegalovirus serostatus. The table came from immunoSEQ multiplex PCR; TCRdb's copy has only in-frame clones and leaves some out. Found here are about 80,000 clones, around 80% of them singletons; the top ten hold less than 0.9%. Single viable CD3+CD4+CD8-CD45RO+ cells were sorted as the memory CD4+ T cells. After thawing, CD4+ T cells were positively selected. Broader study findings: The CMV-associated TCR signature appears largely within the CD4+ memory repertoire. A US-trained random forest predicted CMV serostatus with median AUC roughly 0.91. About 40% of the roughly 160 known CMV-associated TCRbeta sequences appeared in CD4+ memory.

V was shortened by 3 bases and J by 6 bases, with 6 bases between the two germline ends. This CDR3 contains 12 residues. Germline lookup yields CDR1 KGHSH and CDR2 LQKENI. The clonotype was recovered from an adult in good health and CMV-seronegative. The gene calls are TRBV18 and TRBJ2-1; possibly TRBD1 for D (5 bases). Sequences were obtained from memory CD4+ T cells from blood. The CDR3 nucleotides read TGTGCCAGCTCACCCCAGGGCAATGAGCAGTTCTTC. Translated, it gives CASSPQGNEQFF.